These T cell receptor beta chains were read from a single sample in a study of cytomegalovirus exposure and HLA in healthy donors. The repertoire was sequenced with immunoSEQ multiplex PCR; TCRdb's copy has only in-frame clones and lacks some. The sample yields about 97,000 clones, approximately 95% seen once. The sequencing sample was made of PBMCs. The receptors were gathered from a woman under 30 in good health and CMV-seronegative. The CDR3 runs from the conserved cysteine through the conserved F or W. D genes are given only for firm matches. Clone size is not always given. Where it is, it says once, few, many or a class for expanded clones.

D	size	J	length	V	CDR3	DNA
TRBD1	-	TRBJ2-3	14	TRBV5-5	CASSPGQGTDTQYF	TGTGCCAGCAGCCCGGGACAGGGGACAGATACGCAGTATTTT
TRBD1	-	TRBJ2-5	14	TRBV5-1	CASSLTGGGETQYF	TGCGCCAGCAGCTTAACAGGGGGCGGGGAGACCCAGTACTTC
-	-	TRBJ2-5	11	TRBV29-1	CSAQRQETQYF	TGCAGCGCACAGAGACAAGAGACCCAGTACTTC
-	-	TRBJ1-2	14	TRBV6-1	CASSDDMEGGGYTF	TGTGCCAGCAGTGATGACATGGAGGGTGGTGGCTACACCTTC
TRBD2	-	TRBJ2-7	14	TRBV27	CASIRAGPLGEQYF	TGTGCCAGCATCCGAGCGGGACCTCTGGGCGAGCAGTACTTC
TRBD2	once	TRBJ2-5	15	TRBV7-9	CASSPKREGWETQYF	TGTGCCAGCAGCCCGAAGCGGGAGGGGTGGGAGACCCAGTACTTC
-	once	TRBJ1-1	14	TRBV7-2	CASSLQTGNTEAFF	TGTGCCAGCAGCTTACAGACAGGGAACACTGAAGCTTTCTTT
-	-	TRBJ1-2	11	TRBV20-1	CSARPGYGYTF	TGCAGTGCTAGGCCGGGCTATGGCTACACCTTC
-	-	TRBJ2-7	14	TRBV7-2	CASSQGGSSYEQYF	TGTGCCAGCAGTCAGGGCGGCTCTTCGTACGAGCAGTACTTC
-	-	TRBJ2-5	13	TRBV6-5	CASRGLVQETQYF	TGTGCCAGCAGAGGACTCGTCCAAGAGACCCAGTACTTC
TRBD1	-	TRBJ2-5	14	TRBV6-1	CASTLPGQGETQYF	TGTGCCAGCACCTTGCCGGGACAGGGAGAAACCCAGTACTTC
TRBD2	once	TRBJ2-5	16	TRBV15	CATSRDLAGGTGTQYF	TGTGCCACCAGCAGAGATTTGGCGGGGGGGACCGGGACCCAGTACTTC
-	-	TRBJ2-1	15	TRBV27	CASSRGSGEANEQFF	TGTGCCAGCAGTCGGGGGAGCGGAGAGGCCAATGAGCAGTTCTTC
TRBD1	many	TRBJ2-4	15	TRBV7-9	CASSLASDRVDIQYF	TGTGCCAGCAGCTTAGCTTCGGACAGGGTTGACATTCAGTACTTC
TRBD1	-	TRBJ1-4	14	TRBV7-8	CASSLGQGSEKLFF	TGTGCCAGCAGCTTGGGACAGGGGAGTGAAAAACTGTTTTTT
TRBD2	-	TRBJ2-3	15	TRBV7-6	CASSDPSGSTDTQYF	TGTGCCAGCAGCGACCCTAGCGGGTCCACAGATACGCAGTATTTT
TRBD1	-	TRBJ2-7	16	TRBV27	CASSLGPGTVFYEQYF	TGTGCCAGCAGTTTGGGTCCCGGGACAGTTTTCTACGAGCAGTACTTC
TRBD1	-	TRBJ1-1	14	TRBV7-3	CASSPTGGNTEAFF	TGTGCCAGCAGCCCGACAGGGGGCAACACTGAAGCTTTCTTT
-	-	TRBJ1-2	11	TRBV29-1	CSAGVDHGYTF	TGCAGCGCAGGGGTTGATCATGGCTACACCTTC
TRBD1	once	TRBJ1-5	20	TRBV19	CASSPYLGQGVVVSNQPQHF	TGTGCCAGTAGTCCCTACCTAGGACAGGGGGTTGTGGTAAGCAATCAGCCCCAGCATTTT
TRBD1	-	TRBJ1-1	16	TRBV6-6	CASIKGRTGRGPEAFF	TGTGCCAGCATCAAGGGGAGGACAGGGAGGGGTCCTGAAGCTTTCTTT
-	-	TRBJ1-1	12	TRBV19	CASSPRGAEAFF	TGTGCCAGTAGTCCCCGTGGAGCTGAAGCTTTCTTT
TRBD2	-	TRBJ2-7	15	TRBV7-2	CASSPIAGGTYEQYF	TGTGCCAGCAGCCCGATAGCGGGGGGAACCTACGAGCAGTACTTC
-	few	TRBJ2-7	13	TRBV21-1	CASSPTEFYEQYF	TGTGCCAGCAGCCCAACAGAGTTCTACGAGCAGTACTTC
-	-	TRBJ1-5	14	TRBV19	CASKEREGNQPQHF	TGTGCCAGTAAAGAAAGGGAGGGCAATCAGCCCCAGCATTTT
-	-	TRBJ2-6	15	TRBV28	CASSLAYSGANVLTF	TGTGCCAGCAGCCTTGCCTACTCTGGGGCCAACGTCCTGACTTTC
TRBD1	-	TRBJ2-2	19	TRBV19	CASSISQGAVATRVGELFF	TGTGCCAGTAGTATTAGCCAGGGGGCCGTGGCCACTAGAGTCGGGGAGCTGTTTTTT
TRBD1	-	TRBJ1-5	15	TRBV30	CAWSILTGGNQPQHF	TGTGCCTGGAGTATTCTGACAGGGGGTAATCAGCCCCAGCATTTT
-	once	TRBJ1-1	13	TRBV7-3	CASSLLVSTEAFF	TGTGCCAGCAGCTTATTGGTCAGCACTGAAGCTTTCTTT
TRBD2	-	TRBJ2-3	14	TRBV9	CASRGGTNTDTQYF	TGTGCCAGCAGGGGAGGGACTAACACAGATACGCAGTATTTT
-	-	TRBJ2-7	15	TRBV19	CASSISARVSYEQYF	TGTGCCAGTAGTATATCGGCCAGGGTCTCCTACGAGCAGTACTTC
-	once	TRBJ1-1	12	TRBV10-3	CAISELASEAFF	TGTGCCATCAGTGAGTTGGCCTCAGAAGCTTTCTTT
TRBD2	-	TRBJ2-3	21	TRBV4-3	CASSQDGGTGGLAGGTDTQYF	TGCGCCAGCAGCCAAGATGGTGGGACAGGGGGACTAGCGGGGGGAACAGATACGCAGTATTTT
-	-	TRBJ1-5	17	TRBV6-1	CASSERAGVYSNQPQHF	TGTGCCAGCAGTGAACGGGCAGGGGTCTATAGCAATCAGCCCCAGCATTTT
-	-	TRBJ2-1	17	TRBV5-1	CASSLAFGHPDYNEQFF	TGCGCCAGCAGCTTGGCCTTTGGCCACCCCGATTACAATGAGCAGTTCTTC
-	-	TRBJ2-3	14	TRBV9	CASSVAGVTDTQYF	TGTGCCAGCAGCGTAGCGGGAGTGACAGATACGCAGTATTTT
TRBD1	once	TRBJ2-5	15	TRBV5-1	CASSSDRGHGETQYF	TGCGCCAGCAGCTCGGACAGGGGGCATGGGGAGACCCAGTACTTC
-	-	TRBJ2-3	13	TRBV6-4	CASSIDSSDTQYF	TGTGCCAGCAGTATCGACAGCTCAGATACGCAGTATTTT
-	-	TRBJ2-3	14	TRBV6-4	CASSGKGGTDTQYF	TGTGCCAGCAGTGGCAAGGGGGGCACAGATACGCAGTATTTT
TRBD2	-	TRBJ2-1	15	TRBV7-3	CASSPLAGAYNEQFF	TGTGCCAGCAGTCCGCTAGCGGGGGCTTACAATGAGCAGTTCTTC